This TCR beta chain comes out of a study of blood T cell repertoires in COVID-19. Study context: Researchers got acute and convalescent COVID-19 samples from the United States, Italy and Spain.

Clones were read by immunoSEQ multiplex PCR, and TCRdb kept only the in-frame ones, dropping some. The sample holds roughly 73,000 clones, more than 75% seen once. After removal of 0 bases from V and 7 bases from J, the junction contained 5 bases not matched to a gene. In germline, CDR1 is ENHRY, CDR2 SYGVKD. The CDR3 has 15 amino acids. This clonotype originated in a human donor in a cohort sampled during active COVID-19. What was sequenced was peripheral blood. The rearrangement uses TRBV10-3 and TRBJ2-7; 11 bases match TRBD1. In nucleotides, the CDR3 is TGTGCCATCAGTGAGTCGCGGACAGGGGGCGAGGAGCAGTACTTC. As protein: CAISESRTGGEEQYF.